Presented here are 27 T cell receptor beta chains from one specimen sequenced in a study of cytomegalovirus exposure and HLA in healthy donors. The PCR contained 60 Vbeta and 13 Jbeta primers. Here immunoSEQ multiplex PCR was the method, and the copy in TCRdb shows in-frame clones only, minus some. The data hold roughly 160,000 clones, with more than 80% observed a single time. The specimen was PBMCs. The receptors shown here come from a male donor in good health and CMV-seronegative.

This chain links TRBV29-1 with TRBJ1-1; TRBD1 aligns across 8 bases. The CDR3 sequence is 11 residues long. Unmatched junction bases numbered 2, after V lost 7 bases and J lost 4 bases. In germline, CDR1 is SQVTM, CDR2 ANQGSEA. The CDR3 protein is CSGDRGTEAFF. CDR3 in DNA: TGCAGCGGAGACAGGGGCACTGAAGCTTTCTTT.

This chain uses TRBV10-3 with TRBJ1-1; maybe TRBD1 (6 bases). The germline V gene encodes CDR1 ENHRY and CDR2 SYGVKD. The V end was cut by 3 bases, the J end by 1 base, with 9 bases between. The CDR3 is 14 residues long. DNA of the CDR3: TGTGCCATCAGTGATTCAGGGGCGAACACTGAAGCTTTCTTT. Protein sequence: CAISDSGANTEAFF.

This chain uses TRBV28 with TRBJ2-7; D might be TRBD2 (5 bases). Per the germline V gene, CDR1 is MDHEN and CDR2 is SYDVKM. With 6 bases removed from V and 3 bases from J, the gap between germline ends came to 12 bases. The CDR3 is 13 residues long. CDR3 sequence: CASRPSGSYEQYF. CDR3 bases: TGTGCCAGCAGGCCTTCGGGGAGCTACGAGCAGTACTTC. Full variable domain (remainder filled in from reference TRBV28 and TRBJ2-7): DVKVTQSSRYLVKRTGEKVFLECVQDMDHENMFWYRQDPGLGLRLIYFSYDVKMKEKGDIPEGYSVSREKKERFSLILESASTNQTSMYLCASRPSGSYEQYFGPGTRLTVT.

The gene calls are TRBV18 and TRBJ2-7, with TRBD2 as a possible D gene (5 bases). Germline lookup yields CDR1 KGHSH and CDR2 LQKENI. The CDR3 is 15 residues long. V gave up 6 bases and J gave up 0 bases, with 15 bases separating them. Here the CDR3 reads CASSPSTGSSYEQYF. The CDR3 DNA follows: TGTGCCAGCTCTCCTTCTACGGGAAGCTCCTACGAGCAGTACTTC.

In DNA, the CDR3 is TGTGCCAGCAGTTCCAGGGGACTGAACACTGAAGCTTTCTTT. Its protein is CASSSRGLNTEAFF. The rearrangement uses TRBV6-5 and TRBJ1-1, with D possibly matching TRBD1 (6 bases). V lost 4 bases and J lost 0, with 9 bases in between. The V gene's germline CDR1 is MNHEY and CDR2 SVGAGI. The CDR3 is made up of 14 amino acids.

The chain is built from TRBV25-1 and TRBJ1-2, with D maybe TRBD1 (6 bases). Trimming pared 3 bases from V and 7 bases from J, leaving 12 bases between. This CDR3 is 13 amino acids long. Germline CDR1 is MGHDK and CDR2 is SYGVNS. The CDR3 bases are TGTGCCAGCAGTGATCGAGGGGGTGGTGGCTACACCTTC. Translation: CASSDRGGGGYTF.

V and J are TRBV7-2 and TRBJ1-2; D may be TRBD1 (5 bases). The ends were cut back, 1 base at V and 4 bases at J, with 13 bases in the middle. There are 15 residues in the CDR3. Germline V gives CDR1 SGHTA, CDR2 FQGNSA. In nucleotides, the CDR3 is TGTGCCAGCAGCTTAGAGACACAGGCTGGCTATGGCTACACCTTC. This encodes CASSLETQAGYGYTF.

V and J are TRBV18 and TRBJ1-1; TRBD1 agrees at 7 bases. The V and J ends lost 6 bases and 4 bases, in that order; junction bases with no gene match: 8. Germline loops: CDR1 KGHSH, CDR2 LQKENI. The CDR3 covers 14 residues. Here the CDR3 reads CASSRDRDLTEAFF. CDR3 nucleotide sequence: TGTGCCAGCTCCCGAGACAGGGATCTCACTGAAGCTTTCTTT.

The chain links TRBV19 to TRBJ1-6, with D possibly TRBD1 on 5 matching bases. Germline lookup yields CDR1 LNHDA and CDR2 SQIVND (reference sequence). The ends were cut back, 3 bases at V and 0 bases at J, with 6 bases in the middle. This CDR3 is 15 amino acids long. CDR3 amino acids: CASSIDSSYNSPLHF. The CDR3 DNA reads TGTGCCAGTAGTATTGACAGCTCCTATAATTCACCCCTCCACTTT. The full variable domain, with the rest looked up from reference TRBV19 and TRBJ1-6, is DGGITQSPKYLFRKEGQNVTLSCEQNLNHDAMYWYRQDPGQGLRLIYYSQIVNDFQKGDIAEGYSVSREKKESFPLTVTSAQKNPTAFYLCASSIDSSYNSPLHFGNGTRLTVT.

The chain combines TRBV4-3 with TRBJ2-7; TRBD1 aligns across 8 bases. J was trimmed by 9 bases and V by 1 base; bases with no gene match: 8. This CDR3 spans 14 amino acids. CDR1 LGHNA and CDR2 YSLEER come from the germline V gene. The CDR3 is CASSQVIQGVRQYF. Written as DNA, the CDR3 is TGCGCCAGCAGCCAAGTAATACAGGGGGTACGGCAGTACTTC.

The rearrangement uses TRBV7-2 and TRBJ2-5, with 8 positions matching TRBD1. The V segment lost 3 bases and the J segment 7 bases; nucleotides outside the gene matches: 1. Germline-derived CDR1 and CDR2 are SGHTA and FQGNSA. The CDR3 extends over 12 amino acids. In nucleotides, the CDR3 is TGTGCCAGCAGCTTCACAGGGGGGACCCAGTACTTC. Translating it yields CASSFTGGTQYF. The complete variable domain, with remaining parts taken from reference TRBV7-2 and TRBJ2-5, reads GAGVSQSPSNKVTEKGKDVELRCDPISGHTALYWYRQSLGQGLEFLIYFQGNSAPDKSGLPSDRFSAERTGGSVSTLTIQRTQQEDSAVYLCASSFTGGTQYFGPGTRLLVL.

CDR3 loop: CASSLSGNGYTF. DNA for the CDR3: TGTGCCAGCAGCTTATCAGGGAACGGCTACACCTTC. The genes are TRBV11-2 and TRBJ1-2, with D possibly matching TRBD1 (5 bases). The germline gives CDR1 SGHAT, CDR2 FQNNGV. Trimming cost V 2 bases and J 8 bases, with 9 bases left between them. The CDR3 is 12 amino acids.

CDR3 protein: CASSSPRWEGSYEQYF. In DNA, the CDR3 is TGTGCCAGCAGTTCCCCCCGGTGGGAGGGGTCCTACGAGCAGTACTTC. The genes are TRBV6-5 and TRBJ2-5; 7 bases match TRBD2. The tail of the sequence fits TRBJ2-7 better, so the J call may be wrong. Germline V lookup: CDR1 MNHEY, CDR2 SVGAGI. This CDR3 is built from 16 residues.

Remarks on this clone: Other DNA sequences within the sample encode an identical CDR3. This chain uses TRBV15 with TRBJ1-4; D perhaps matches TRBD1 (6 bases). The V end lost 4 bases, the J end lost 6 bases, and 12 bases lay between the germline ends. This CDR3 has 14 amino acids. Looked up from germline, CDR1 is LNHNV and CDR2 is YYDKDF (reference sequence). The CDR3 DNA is TGTGCCACCAGCAAGCGGGGGCGGGATGAAAAACTGTTTTTT. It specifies CATSKRGRDEKLFF.

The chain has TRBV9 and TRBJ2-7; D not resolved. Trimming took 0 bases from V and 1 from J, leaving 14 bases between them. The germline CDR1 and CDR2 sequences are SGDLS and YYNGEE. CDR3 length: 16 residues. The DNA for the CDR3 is TGTGCCAGCAGCGTAGCCTTTGCGGCAGAATCCTACGAGCAGTACTTC. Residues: CASSVAFAAESYEQYF.

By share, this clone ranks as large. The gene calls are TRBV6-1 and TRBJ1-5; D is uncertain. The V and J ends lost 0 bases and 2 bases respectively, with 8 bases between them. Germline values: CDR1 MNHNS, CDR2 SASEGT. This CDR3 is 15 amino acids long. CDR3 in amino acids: CASSEAADGNQPQHF. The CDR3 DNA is TGTGCCAGCAGTGAAGCGGCTGATGGCAATCAGCCCCAGCATTTT.

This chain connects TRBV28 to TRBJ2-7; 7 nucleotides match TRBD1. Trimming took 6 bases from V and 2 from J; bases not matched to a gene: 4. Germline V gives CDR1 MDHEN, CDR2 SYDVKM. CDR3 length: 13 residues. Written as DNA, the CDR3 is TGTGCCAGCAGACGGGACAGCCCCTACGAGCAGTACTTC. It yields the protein CASRRDSPYEQYF.

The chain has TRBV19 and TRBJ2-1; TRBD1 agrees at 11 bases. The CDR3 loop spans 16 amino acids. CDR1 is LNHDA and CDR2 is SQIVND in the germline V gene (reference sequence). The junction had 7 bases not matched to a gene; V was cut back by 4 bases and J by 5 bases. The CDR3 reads CASSSRTGGTNNEQFF. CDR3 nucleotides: TGTGCCAGTAGTAGTCGGACAGGGGGCACCAACAATGAGCAGTTCTTC. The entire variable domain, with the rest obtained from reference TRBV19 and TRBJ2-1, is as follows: DGGITQSPKYLFRKEGQNVTLSCEQNLNHDAMYWYRQDPGQGLRLIYYSQIVNDFQKGDIAEGYSVSREKKESFPLTVTSAQKNPTAFYLCASSSRTGGTNNEQFFGPGTRLTVL.

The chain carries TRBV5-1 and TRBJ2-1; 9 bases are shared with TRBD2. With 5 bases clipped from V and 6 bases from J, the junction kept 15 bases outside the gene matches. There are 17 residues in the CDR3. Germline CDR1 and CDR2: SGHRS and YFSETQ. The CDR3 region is CASSFSPQAGGPNEQFF. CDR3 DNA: TGCGCCAGCAGTTTTTCCCCACAAGCGGGGGGCCCCAATGAGCAGTTCTTC. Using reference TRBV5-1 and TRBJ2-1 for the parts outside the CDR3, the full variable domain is KAGVTQTPRYLIKTRGQQVTLSCSPISGHRSVSWYQQTPGQGLQFLFEYFSETQRNKGNFPGRFSGRQFSNSRSEMNVSTLELGDSALYLCASSFSPQAGGPNEQFFGPGTRLTVL.

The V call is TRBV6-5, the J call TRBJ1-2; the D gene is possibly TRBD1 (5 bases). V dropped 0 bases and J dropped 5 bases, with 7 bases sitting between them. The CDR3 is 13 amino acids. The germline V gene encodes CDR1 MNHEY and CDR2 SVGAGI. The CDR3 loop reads CASSYSGRYGYTF. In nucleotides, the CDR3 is TGTGCCAGCAGTTACTCGGGGCGGTATGGCTACACCTTC.

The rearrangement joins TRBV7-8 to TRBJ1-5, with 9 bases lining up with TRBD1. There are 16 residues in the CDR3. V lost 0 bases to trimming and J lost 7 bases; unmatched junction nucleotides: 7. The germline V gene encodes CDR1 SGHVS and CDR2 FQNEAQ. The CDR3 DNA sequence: TGTGCCAGCAGCTTAGCGCTGACAGGGGGATACCAGCCCCAGCATTTT. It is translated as CASSLALTGGYQPQHF.

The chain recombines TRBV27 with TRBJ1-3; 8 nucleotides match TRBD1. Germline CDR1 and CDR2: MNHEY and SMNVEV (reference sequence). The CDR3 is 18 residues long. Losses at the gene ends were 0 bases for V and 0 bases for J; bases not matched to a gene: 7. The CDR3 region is CASSLSARDRHSGNTIYF. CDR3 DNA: TGTGCCAGCAGTTTATCGGCCAGGGACAGGCACTCTGGAAACACCATATATTTT.

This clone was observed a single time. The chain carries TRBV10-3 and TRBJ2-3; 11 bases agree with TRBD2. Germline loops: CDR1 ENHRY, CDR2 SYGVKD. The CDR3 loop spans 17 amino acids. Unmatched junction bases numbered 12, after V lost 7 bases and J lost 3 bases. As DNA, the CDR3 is TGTGCCATCACCACCGGGACTAGCGGAGGCGGGACAGATACGCAGTATTTT. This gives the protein CAITTGTSGGGTDTQYF.

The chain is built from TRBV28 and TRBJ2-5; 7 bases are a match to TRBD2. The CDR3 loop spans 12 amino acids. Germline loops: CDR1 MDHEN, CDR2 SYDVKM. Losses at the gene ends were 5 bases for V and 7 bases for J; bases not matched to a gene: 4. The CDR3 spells CASSDWGGTQYF. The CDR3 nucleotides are TGTGCCAGCAGTGATTGGGGGGGGACCCAGTACTTC.

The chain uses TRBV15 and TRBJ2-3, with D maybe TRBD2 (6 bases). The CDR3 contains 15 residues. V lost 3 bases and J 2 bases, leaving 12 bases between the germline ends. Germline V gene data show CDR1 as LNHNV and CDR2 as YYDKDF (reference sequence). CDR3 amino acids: CATSRLSGLTDTQYF. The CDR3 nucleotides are TGTGCCACCAGCAGGCTTAGCGGCCTCACAGATACGCAGTATTTT.

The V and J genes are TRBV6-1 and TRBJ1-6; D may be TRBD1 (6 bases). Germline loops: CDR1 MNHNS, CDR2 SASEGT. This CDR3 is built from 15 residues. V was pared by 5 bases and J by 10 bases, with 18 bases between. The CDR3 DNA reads TGTGCCAGCAGTCTACAGGGTCTCGTAGGCTCACCCCTCCACTTT. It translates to CASSLQGLVGSPLHF.

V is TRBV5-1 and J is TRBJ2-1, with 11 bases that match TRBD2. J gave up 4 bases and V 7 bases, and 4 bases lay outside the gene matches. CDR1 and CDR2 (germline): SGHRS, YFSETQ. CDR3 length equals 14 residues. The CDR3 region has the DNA TGCGCCAGCGTCCCTAGCGGGGGGTACAATGAGCAGTTCTTC. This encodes CASVPSGGYNEQFF.